A single sample is the source of the 13 T cell receptor beta chains below, sequenced in a study of T cell repertoires in cytomegalovirus infection (dated by TCRdb to about 2019). Sequencing was performed on an Illumina HiSeq 1500. The public reads were quality trimmed at Q25 with fastp and then assembled into clones with MiXCR by TCRdb, keeping productive beta chains. All rows with the same CDR3 protein become a single entry with the most common DNA and genes. The sample data list about 320,000 distinct CDR3 sequences, and more than 8% of these were observed just once. About 3.9% of the sample lies in the top ten. The specimen was PBMCs. The receptors were gathered from a human donor in good health (CMV status not recorded). Some clones in this sample may be carry-over from other donors' samples.

This clonotype was counted many times. The chain carries TRBV7-2 and TRBJ1-2; unclear D gene. This CDR3 has 13 amino acids. CDR1 is SGHTA and CDR2 is FQGNSA in the germline V gene. Deletions cut 5 bases from V and 4 bases from J, with 11 bases between. The CDR3 region has the DNA TGTGCCAGCAGCCGAGGAAGTGGCTATGGCTACACCTTC. Translation: CASSRGSGYGYTF.

This clonotype occurred a few times. J is TRBJ2-5 and V is TRBV19, with TRBD1 matching over 8 bases. V dropped 3 bases and J dropped 2; count of bases not matched to a gene: 2. The germline CDR1 and CDR2 sequences are LNHDA and SQIVND (reference sequence). The CDR3 sequence is 14 residues long. CDR3 protein: CASSMGQVQETQYF. The CDR3 DNA is TGTGCCAGTAGTATGGGACAGGTACAAGAGACCCAGTACTTC.

J is TRBJ2-1 and V is TRBV7-4, with D tentatively TRBD1 or TRBD2 (5 bases each). The V end was cut by 5 bases, the J end by 4 bases, with 21 bases between. CDR1 SGHVT and CDR2 SQSDAQ come from the germline V gene. This CDR3 contains 17 residues. The CDR3 sequence is CASSVTPGGSGYNEQFF. DNA for the CDR3: TGTGCCAGCAGCGTTACCCCTGGGGGATCGGGGTACAATGAGCAGTTCTTC.

Many counts were recorded for this clonotype. V is TRBV7-2 and J is TRBJ1-1; no definite D call. Germline V gene data show CDR1 as SGHTA and CDR2 as FQGNSA. The CDR3 contains 10 residues. Trimming pared 8 bases from V and 1 base from J, leaving 2 bases between. CDR3: CASGNTEAFF. CDR3 DNA sequence: TGTGCCAGCGGGAACACTGAAGCTTTCTTT.

The V call is TRBV5-4, the J call TRBJ2-1; TRBD2 matches at 10 bases. CDR1 and CDR2 from the germline V gene are SGHNT and YYREEE (reference sequence). The CDR3 is 16 residues long. Trimming removed 0 bases from V and 5 bases from J; junction bases left unmatched: 5. Here the CDR3 reads CASSLGSGRGNNEQFF. CDR3 DNA: TGTGCCAGCAGCTTGGGAAGCGGGAGGGGTAACAATGAGCAGTTCTTC.

This clonotype was counted a few times. The CDR3, as DNA: TGTGCCAGCAGTTACCCCCGAACGGGGCAGATCGGGAATGAGCAGTTCTTC. The encoded protein is CASSYPRTGQIGNEQFF. The gene calls are TRBV6-2 or TRBV6-3 and TRBJ2-1, with D perhaps assigned TRBD1 or TRBD2 (5 bases each). V lost 2 bases and J 7 bases, leaving 21 bases between the germline ends. Germline CDR1 MNHEY, CDR2 SVGEGT. The CDR3 runs 17 residues.

This clonotype was counted at least ten times. The chain joins TRBV11-2 to TRBJ1-2; D unclear. V was shortened by 5 bases and J by 8 bases, with 18 bases between the two germline ends. The CDR3 extends over 14 amino acids. Germline CDR1 reads SGHAT; CDR2 reads FQNNGV. The chain's CDR3 is CASSPIEGRLGYTF. CDR3 in DNA: TGTGCCAGCAGCCCCATAGAGGGCCGATTGGGCTACACCTTC.

The chain combines TRBV2 with TRBJ1-1; D might be TRBD1 (5 bases). The CDR3 is made up of 14 amino acids. CDR1 SNHLY and CDR2 FYNNEI come from the germline V gene. The germline V and J ends were trimmed by 3 bases and 6 bases, with 14 bases remaining between them. CDR3 protein: CASSDVIGDAEAFF. CDR3 bases: TGTGCCAGCAGTGATGTTATAGGGGACGCTGAAGCTTTCTTT.

In its sample, this clonotype was seen many times. The chain carries TRBV6-2 or TRBV6-3 and TRBJ1-5; the D gene is possibly TRBD1 (5 bases). Trimming pared 5 bases from V and 13 bases from J, leaving 12 bases between. This CDR3 region has 11 residues. Germline V gives CDR1 MNHEY, CDR2 SVGEGT. CDR3 nucleotide sequence: TGTGCCAGCAGTCCCGGGGCGCAGCAGCATTTT. Protein: CASSPGAQQHF.

This clonotype was observed a few times. The chain links TRBV20-1 to TRBJ1-1; D is possibly TRBD1 (6 bases). Germline V lookup: CDR1 DFQATT, CDR2 SNEGSKA (reference sequence). V was trimmed by 5 bases and J by 0 bases, leaving 10 bases between them. The CDR3 sequence is 13 residues long. The CDR3 protein is CSAPGHLNTEAFF. CDR3 sequence (DNA): TGCAGTGCTCCGGGACACCTGAACACTGAAGCTTTCTTT.

This chain connects TRBV7-9 to TRBJ2-7, with 10 bases fitting TRBD2. The CDR3 loop spans 16 amino acids. V shed 5 bases, J shed 1 base, and the junction held 8 bases outside the gene matches. Looked up from germline, CDR1 is SEHNR and CDR2 is FQNEAQ (reference sequence). In nucleotides, the CDR3 is TGTGCCAGCAGCAAGTACGGACTAGCGGATTCCTACGAGCAGTACTTC. It yields the protein CASSKYGLADSYEQYF.

This clonotype was recorded at least ten times. The gene calls are TRBV7-2 and TRBJ2-2; 10 bases are shared with TRBD2. Trimming removed 8 bases from V and 8 bases from J; junction bases left unmatched: 11. Looked up from germline, CDR1 is SGHTA and CDR2 is FQGNSA. The CDR3 spans 15 residues. The CDR3 spells CASAISGGSVGELFF. The DNA for the CDR3 is TGTGCCAGCGCCATTAGCGGGGGGTCTGTGGGGGAGCTGTTTTTT.

This clonotype turned up a few times. This chain uses TRBV6-2 or TRBV6-3 with TRBJ1-5; D not resolved. The CDR3 is made up of 13 amino acids. V was shortened by 5 bases and J by 2 bases, with 7 bases between the two germline ends. Germline V gene sequence: CDR1 MNHEY, CDR2 SVGEGT. Here the CDR3 reads CASSDPGNQPQHF. In nucleotides, the CDR3 is TGTGCCAGCAGTGACCCTGGCAATCAGCCCCAGCATTTT.